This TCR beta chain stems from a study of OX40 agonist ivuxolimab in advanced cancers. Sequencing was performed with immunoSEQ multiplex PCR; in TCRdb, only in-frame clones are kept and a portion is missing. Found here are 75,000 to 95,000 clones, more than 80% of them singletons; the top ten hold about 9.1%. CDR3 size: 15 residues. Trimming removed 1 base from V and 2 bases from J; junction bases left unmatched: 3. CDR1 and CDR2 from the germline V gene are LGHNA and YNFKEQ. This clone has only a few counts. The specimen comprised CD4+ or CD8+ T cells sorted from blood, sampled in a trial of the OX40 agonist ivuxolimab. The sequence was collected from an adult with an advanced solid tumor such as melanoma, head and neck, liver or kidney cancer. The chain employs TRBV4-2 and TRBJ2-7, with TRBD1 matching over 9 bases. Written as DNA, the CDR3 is TGTGCCAGCAGCCAAGTGGGGACAGGGCCCTACGAGCAGTACTTC. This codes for CASSQVGTGPYEQYF.